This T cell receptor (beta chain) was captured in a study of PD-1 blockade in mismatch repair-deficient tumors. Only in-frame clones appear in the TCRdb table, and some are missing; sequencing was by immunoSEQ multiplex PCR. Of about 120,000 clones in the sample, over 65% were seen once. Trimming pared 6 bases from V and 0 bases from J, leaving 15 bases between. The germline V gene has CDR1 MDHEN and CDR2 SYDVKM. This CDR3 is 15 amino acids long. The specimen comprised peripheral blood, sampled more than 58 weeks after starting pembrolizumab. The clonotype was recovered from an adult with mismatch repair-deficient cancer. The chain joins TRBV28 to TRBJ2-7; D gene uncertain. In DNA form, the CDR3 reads TGTGCCAGCAGGCCCCCCCACACGAGCTCCTACGAGCAGTACTTC. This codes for CASRPPHTSSYEQYF.